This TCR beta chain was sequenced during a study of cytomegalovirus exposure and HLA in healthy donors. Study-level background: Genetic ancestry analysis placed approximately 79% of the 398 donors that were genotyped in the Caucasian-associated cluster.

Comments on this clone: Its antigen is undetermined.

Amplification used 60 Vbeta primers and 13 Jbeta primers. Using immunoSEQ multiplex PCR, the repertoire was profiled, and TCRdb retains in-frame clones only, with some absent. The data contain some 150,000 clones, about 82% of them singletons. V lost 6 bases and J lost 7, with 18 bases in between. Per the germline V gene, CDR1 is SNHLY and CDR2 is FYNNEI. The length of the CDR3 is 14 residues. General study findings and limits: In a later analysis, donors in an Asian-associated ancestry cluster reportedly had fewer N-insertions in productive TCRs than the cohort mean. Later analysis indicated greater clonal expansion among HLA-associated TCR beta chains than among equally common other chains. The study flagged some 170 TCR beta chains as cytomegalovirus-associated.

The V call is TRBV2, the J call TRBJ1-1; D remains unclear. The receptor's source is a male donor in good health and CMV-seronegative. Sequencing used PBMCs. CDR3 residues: CASSEMGGNLEAFF. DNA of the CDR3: TGTGCCAGCAGCGAGATGGGAGGGAACCTTGAAGCTTTCTTT.